This passage covers 31 T cell receptor beta chains from one sample sequenced in a study of CD8 T cells in Susac syndrome. With random hexamers, reverse transcription was performed on about 0.45 to 1 ug of RNA. TCRdb re-analysed the immunoSEQ multiplex PCR reads in MiXCR, keeping a single row per CDR3 protein. The sample yields 110,000 or so distinct CDR3 sequences, 80% to 95% seen once. Sequencing used CD4+ T cells from PBMCs. All receptors derive from a human donor in good health.

This clonotype is a singleton in its sample. The rearrangement uses TRBV7-8 and TRBJ1-2, with D unresolved. V lost 1 base, J lost 0 bases, and 9 bases lay in between. From germline, CDR1 is SGHVS and CDR2 FQNEAQ. This CDR3 contains 15 residues. In DNA, the CDR3 is TGTGCCAGCAGCTTAGGGGCAGCAACTAACTATGGCTACACCTTC. Encoded protein: CASSLGAATNYGYTF.

V is TRBV20-1 and J is TRBJ2-5; 13 nucleotides line up with TRBD2. Per germline, CDR1 DFQATT and CDR2 SNEGSKA (reference sequence). Trimming at V came to 6 bases and at J to 5 bases, leaving 9 bases not matched to a gene. The CDR3 loop spans 15 amino acids. The CDR3 spells CSATPLAGGPETQYF. Here the CDR3 DNA reads TGCAGTGCAACACCACTAGCGGGGGGGCCCGAGACCCAGTACTTC.

This clonotype was observed a single time. This chain uses TRBV6-5 with TRBJ1-2; 7 positions agree with TRBD1. The CDR3 consists of 13 residues. The germline V gene encodes CDR1 MNHEY and CDR2 SVGAGI. V lost 6 bases and J lost 4; bases outside the gene matches: 5. The CDR3 reads CASRMTGLYGYTF. CDR3 DNA: TGTGCCAGCAGGATGACAGGGCTCTATGGCTACACCTTC.

The chain is built from TRBV5-1 and TRBJ2-1; D gene ambiguous. The CDR3 has 14 residues. With 2 bases removed from V and 0 bases from J, the gap between germline ends came to 6 bases. Germline V lookup: CDR1 SGHRS, CDR2 YFSETQ. In DNA form, the CDR3 reads TGCGCCAGCAGCTTAAAACACTCCTACAATGAGCAGTTCTTC. It specifies CASSLKHSYNEQFF.

The chain joins TRBV12-3 or TRBV12-4 to TRBJ2-7; 13 bases fit TRBD2. This CDR3 is built from 17 residues. The trim removed 6 bases at V and 0 bases at J, leaving 8 bases unmatched. Written as DNA, the CDR3 is TGTGCCAGCAGATCGGGACTAGCGGGACCTGGCTCCTACGAGCAGTACTTC. This codes for CASRSGLAGPGSYEQYF.

This chain uses TRBV10-3 with TRBJ2-7; D may match TRBD1 or TRBD2 (5 bases each). Germline CDR1 ENHRY, CDR2 SYGVKD. The CDR3 is 15 residues long. Trimming left V 0 bases short and J 2 bases short, with 11 bases between. CDR3 sequence (DNA): TGTGCCATCAGTGAGTCCGGGACGTCACCCTACGAGCAGTACTTC. This translates into CAISESGTSPYEQYF.

The CDR3 reads CAWSAATGYNQPQHF. In nucleotides, the CDR3 is TGTGCCTGGAGTGCCGCGACAGGGTACAATCAGCCCCAGCATTTT. J is TRBJ1-5 and V is TRBV30; 7 bases are shared with TRBD1. The germline CDR1 and CDR2 sequences are GTSNPN and SVGIG (reference sequence). With 1 base clipped from V and 3 bases from J, the junction kept 6 bases outside the gene matches. The CDR3 covers 15 residues.

The chain couples TRBV27 to TRBJ2-5; 12 nucleotides align to TRBD2. The CDR3 is made up of 16 amino acids. Germline CDR1 MNHEY, CDR2 SMNVEV (reference sequence). V shed 6 bases and J 3 bases; nucleotides not matched to a gene: 8. The CDR3 DNA follows: TGTGCCAGCAGCATCCTAGCGGGAGGGCCCAAAGAGACCCAGTACTTC. As protein: CASSILAGGPKETQYF.

J is TRBJ2-7 and V is TRBV29-1; TRBD2 agrees at 7 bases. With V trimmed by 3 bases and J by 3 bases, 8 bases remained unmatched. Germline CDR1 reads SQVTM; CDR2 reads ANQGSEA. The CDR3 is made up of 14 amino acids. The CDR3 loop is CSVDLGGSNYEQYF. The CDR3 nucleotides are TGCAGCGTTGATCTGGGGGGGTCAAACTACGAGCAGTACTTC.

The chain links TRBV7-2 to TRBJ2-2, with 14 positions matching TRBD2. This CDR3 region has 19 residues. The germline gives CDR1 SGHTA, CDR2 FQGNSA. V lost 5 bases to trimming and J lost 0 bases; unmatched junction nucleotides: 8. The CDR3 DNA is TGTGCCAGCAGCCAGAATCCGGGACTAGCGGGGGCGAACACCGGGGAGCTGTTTTTT. Its translation: CASSQNPGLAGANTGELFF.

Comment on this clonotype: At one of its ends the junction is not consistent with the germline gene, which may arise from a read error. J is TRBJ1-5 and V is TRBV6-2 or TRBV6-3; maybe TRBD1 (6 bases). CDR1 is MNHEY, CDR2 SVGEGT, per germline. The CDR3 contains 14 residues. The CDR3 here is CASSLGQTHQLQHF. CDR3 nucleotides: TGTGCCAGCAGTCTAGGACAGACCCATCAGCTCCAGCATTTT.

V and J are TRBV20-1 and TRBJ2-7; tentatively, D is TRBD2 (5 bases). Germline values: CDR1 DFQATT, CDR2 SNEGSKA (reference sequence). V lost 0 bases and J lost 3, with 12 bases in between. The CDR3 sequence is 14 residues long. The CDR3 region is CSARDRGYGYEQYF. The DNA for the CDR3 is TGCAGTGCTAGAGATCGCGGGTACGGCTACGAGCAGTACTTC.

This rearrangement joins TRBV3-1 to TRBJ2-7; 15 nucleotides match TRBD2. CDR1 and CDR2 (germline): LGHDT, YNNKEL (reference sequence). V lost 6 bases and J lost 5; bases outside the gene matches: 5. The CDR3 is 15 amino acids. The CDR3 loop is CASRGLAGGPDEQYF. DNA of the CDR3: TGTGCCAGCAGAGGACTAGCGGGAGGGCCGGACGAGCAGTACTTC.

The V call is TRBV18, the J call TRBJ2-1; TRBD1 or TRBD2 may be the D gene (5 bases each). The CDR3 is 13 residues long. Germline values: CDR1 KGHSH, CDR2 LQKENI. V shed 4 bases and J shed 12 bases, with 16 bases lying between them. CDR3: CASSLERGARQFF. As DNA, the CDR3 is TGTGCCAGCTCACTTGAGAGGGGAGCGAGGCAGTTCTTC.

Concerning this clonotype: Germline and junction disagree at one end, which may indicate a read error. V gene TRBV6-1 combines with J gene TRBJ2-1; D perhaps matches TRBD1 (6 bases). Germline V CDR1 and CDR2: MNHNS, SASEGT. The CDR3 runs to 11 residues. In nucleotides, the CDR3 is TGTGCCAGCAGTGAAGAGACCATAGGGGGCTTC. This translates into CASSEETIGGF.

The chain uses TRBV7-6 and TRBJ2-7; 8 nucleotides line up with TRBD1. The J segment lost 6 bases and the V segment lost 1 base, leaving 17 bases of the junction unmatched. Germline V lookup: CDR1 SGHVS, CDR2 FNYEAQ. The length of the CDR3 is 18 residues. The CDR3, as DNA: TGTGCCAGCAGCTTAGGACCTCCCTCGACAGGGGCCAAAGGCGAGCAGTACTTC. As protein: CASSLGPPSTGAKGEQYF.

J is TRBJ2-1 and V is TRBV29-1; no reliable D call. Deletions cut 6 bases from V and 0 bases from J, with 12 bases between. Germline V gives CDR1 SQVTM, CDR2 ANQGSEA. The CDR3 runs to 14 residues. The DNA of the CDR3 is TGCAGCGTAGAGCACCCGAGCTCCTACAATGAGCAGTTCTTC. It yields the protein CSVEHPSSYNEQFF.

The CDR3 reads CASSMGTGPTEAFF. CDR3 nucleotides: TGTGCCAGTAGTATGGGAACAGGGCCCACTGAAGCTTTCTTT. J is TRBJ1-1 and V is TRBV19; TRBD1 is a possible D gene (6 bases). The CDR3 spans 14 residues. Trimming left V 3 bases short and J 4 bases short, with 12 bases between. Germline V gene lookup returns CDR1 LNHDA and CDR2 SQIVND (reference sequence). Supplemented by reference TRBV19 and TRBJ1-1, the full variable domain reads DGGITQSPKYLFRKEGQNVTLSCEQNLNHDAMYWYRQDPGQGLRLIYYSQIVNDFQKGDIAEGYSVSREKKESFPLTVTSAQKNPTAFYLCASSMGTGPTEAFFGQGTRLTVV.

The chain carries TRBV20-1 and TRBJ1-2; D is perhaps TRBD1 (5 bases). V lost 0 bases and J lost 8, with 22 bases in between. This CDR3 is built from 16 residues. CDR1 DFQATT and CDR2 SNEGSKA come from the germline V gene (reference sequence). The CDR3 spells CSARDLGGGRGKGYTF. The CDR3 bases are TGCAGTGCTAGAGATCTCGGGGGGGGACGGGGTAAAGGCTACACCTTC.

The rearrangement uses TRBV19 and TRBJ1-5, with D hard to call. This CDR3 contains 14 residues. Trimming removed 7 bases from V and 0 bases from J, with 10 bases in between. Germline CDR1 reads LNHDA; CDR2 reads SQIVND (reference sequence). The CDR3 region has the DNA TGTGCCAGTATGAGGGTTGGTAGCAATCAGCCCCAGCATTTT. Its translation: CASMRVGSNQPQHF. Drawing the rest from reference TRBV19 and TRBJ1-5, the complete variable domain is DGGITQSPKYLFRKEGQNVTLSCEQNLNHDAMYWYRQDPGQGLRLIYYSQIVNDFQKGDIAEGYSVSREKKESFPLTVTSAQKNPTAFYLCASMRVGSNQPQHFGDGTRLSIL.

The V and J genes are TRBV21-1 and TRBJ1-5. TRBV21-1 is assigned pseudogene status. The CDR3 loop spans 16 amino acids. The CDR3 sequence is CASSSTGFYSNQPQHF. The CDR3 DNA reads TGTGCCAGCAGCAGTACAGGATTCTATAGCAATCAGCCCCAGCATTTT.

The chain combines TRBV7-2 with TRBJ1-5, with D perhaps TRBD1 (5 bases). V was trimmed by 7 bases and J by 7 bases, leaving 14 bases between them. The CDR3 has 13 amino acids. Looked up from germline, CDR1 is SGHTA and CDR2 is FQGNSA. The CDR3 DNA sequence: TGTGCCAGCAAATTGGGACTCCAACAGCCCCAGCATTTT. Translating gives CASKLGLQQPQHF.

The rearrangement uses TRBV7-2 and TRBJ2-7; D remains ambiguous. CDR1 and CDR2 (germline): SGHTA, FQGNSA. This CDR3 has 16 amino acids. Trimming pared 4 bases from V and 2 bases from J, leaving 18 bases between. CDR3 in amino acids: CASSYTDRFPPYEQYF. For the CDR3, the DNA is TGTGCCAGCAGCTATACGGACCGGTTCCCCCCCTACGAGCAGTACTTC.

The J gene is TRBJ2-7, the V gene TRBV5-1; 10 nucleotides line up with TRBD2. The germline V gene encodes CDR1 SGHRS and CDR2 YFSETQ. The CDR3 loop spans 19 amino acids. V trimming: 0 bases; J trimming: 5 bases; junction bases outside the gene matches: 17. The CDR3 spells CASSLVVGTSAYPGDEQYF. DNA of the CDR3: TGCGCCAGCAGCTTGGTAGTCGGGACTAGCGCCTACCCAGGCGACGAGCAGTACTTC.

The gene calls are TRBV4-1 and TRBJ2-5, with a possible D match to TRBD2 (5 bases). Between the trimmed V and J ends, which lost 4 bases and 9 bases, there was a span of 15 bases. The V gene's germline CDR1 is MGHRA and CDR2 YSYEKL. CDR3 length: 13 residues. CDR3 in amino acids: CASSLWTLRAQYF. As DNA, the CDR3 is TGCGCCAGCAGCCTATGGACTCTCCGGGCCCAGTACTTC.

This chain connects TRBV7-8 to TRBJ2-7, with 11 nucleotides matching TRBD1. Germline assignment: CDR1 SGHVS and CDR2 FQNEAQ. V lost 3 bases to trimming and J lost 3 bases; unmatched junction nucleotides: 7. The CDR3 covers 16 residues. The CDR3 DNA sequence: TGTGCCAGCAGCTTGGCAGCGGGGACAGGGGGCTACGAGCAGTACTTC. Protein product: CASSLAAGTGGYEQYF.

This chain connects TRBV30 to TRBJ1-2; 10 positions match TRBD1. Germline CDR1 and CDR2: GTSNPN and SVGIG (reference sequence). Losses at the gene ends were 6 bases for V and 4 bases for J; bases not matched to a gene: 5. The CDR3 contains 13 residues. CDR3 nucleotide sequence: TGTGCCTGTCGGGACAGGGGAGGCTATGGCTACACCTTC. Translated, it gives CACRDRGGYGYTF. The whole variable domain, filled in from reference TRBV30 and TRBJ1-2, reads SQTIHQWPATLVQPVGSPLSLECTVEGTSNPNLYWYRQAAGRGLQLLFYSVGIGQISSEVPQNLSASRPQDRQFILSSKKLLLSDSGFYLCACRDRGGYGYTFGSGTRLTVV.

The chain combines TRBV7-3 with TRBJ2-5, with D possibly matching TRBD2 (6 bases). Germline loops: CDR1 SGHTA, CDR2 FQGTGA. V was trimmed by 3 bases and J by 5 bases, leaving 19 bases between them. CDR3 length: 16 residues. The CDR3 DNA reads TGTGCCAGCAGCTTCAACGACGGGGGAGGCATGGAGACCCAGTACTTC. This encodes CASSFNDGGGMETQYF.

The chain is built from TRBV20-1 and TRBJ2-7; D gene unclear. V was cut by 3 bases and J by 0 bases, with 12 bases left in between. The CDR3 loop spans 14 amino acids. The germline V gene encodes CDR1 DFQATT and CDR2 SNEGSKA (reference sequence). The CDR3 nucleotides read TGCAGTGCTAGGCGGCCAGATAGCTCCTACGAGCAGTACTTC. Protein sequence: CSARRPDSSYEQYF.

The V and J genes are TRBV27 and TRBJ1-1; D is ambiguous. Deletions cut 3 bases from V and 8 bases from J, with 13 bases between. Germline CDR1 MNHEY, CDR2 SMNVEV (reference sequence). The CDR3 is made up of 13 amino acids. The CDR3 nucleotides read TGTGCCAGCAGTTTCGATGCGTTCAGGGAAGCTTTCTTT. It is translated as CASSFDAFREAFF.

The V call is TRBV7-8, the J call TRBJ1-1; 9 positions agree with TRBD1. V lost 0 bases and J lost 3; bases outside the gene matches: 5. CDR3 length: 16 amino acids. Germline lookup yields CDR1 SGHVS and CDR2 FQNEAQ. The DNA for the CDR3 is TGTGCCAGCAGCTTAGCGGTCCGACAGGGGGACACTGAAGCTTTCTTT. Translating gives CASSLAVRQGDTEAFF.